A selection of T cell receptor beta chains follows, all from one sample in a study of CD8+ T cells in alopecia areata. TCRdb's copy holds only in-frame clones and misses some; the assay was immunoSEQ multiplex PCR. The sample contains some 51,000 clones, approximately 96% of which appear only once. The sample consisted of CD8+ T cells sorted from blood, taken at week 0. Every receptor here comes from a human donor with alopecia areata. Both conserved end residues are part of each CDR3. Fields, in order: D gene, V gene, clone size, J gene, CDR3 protein, CDR3 DNA. D genes are given only for firm matches. A clone size is listed for some rows: how often the clone was seen (once, few, many), or a class if it is expanded.

D gene: -; V gene: TRBV4-3; clone size: -; J gene: TRBJ2-7; CDR3 protein: CASSQGRDRGIAYEQYF; CDR3 DNA: TGCGCCAGCAGCCAAGGAAGGGATCGAGGAATCGCCTACGAGCAGTACTTC
D gene: -; V gene: TRBV4-1; clone size: -; J gene: TRBJ2-3; CDR3 protein: CASSPLSGPQYF; CDR3 DNA: TGCGCCAGCAGCCCTCTGAGTGGTCCACAGTATTTT
D gene: -; V gene: TRBV27; clone size: -; J gene: TRBJ2-5; CDR3 protein: CASRGAGGETQYF; CDR3 DNA: TGTGCCAGCAGGGGGGCGGGCGGAGAGACCCAGTACTTC
D gene: -; V gene: TRBV7-2; clone size: -; J gene: TRBJ1-3; CDR3 protein: CASSLSLPRDFSGNTIYF; CDR3 DNA: TGTGCCAGCAGCTTGAGCCTGCCACGGGACTTCTCTGGAAACACCATATATTTT
D gene: -; V gene: TRBV29-1; clone size: -; J gene: TRBJ2-1; CDR3 protein: CSVAAGNRPGNEQFF; CDR3 DNA: TGCAGCGTTGCCGCCGGCAACAGACCGGGCAATGAGCAGTTCTTC
D gene: -; V gene: TRBV13; clone size: -; J gene: TRBJ2-7; CDR3 protein: CASSLRNLGSYEQYF; CDR3 DNA: TGTGCCAGCAGCTTACGGAATCTCGGCTCCTACGAGCAGTACTTC
D gene: -; V gene: TRBV18; clone size: -; J gene: TRBJ2-7; CDR3 protein: CASSPDNYEQYF; CDR3 DNA: TGTGCCAGCTCACCCGACAACTACGAGCAGTACTTC
D gene: -; V gene: TRBV4-1; clone size: -; J gene: TRBJ2-5; CDR3 protein: CASSQAGGSAQETQYF; CDR3 DNA: TGCGCCAGCAGCCAAGCAGGAGGGAGTGCCCAAGAGACCCAGTACTTC
D gene: -; V gene: TRBV28; clone size: -; J gene: TRBJ1-4; CDR3 protein: CASSGTNEKLFF; CDR3 DNA: TGTGCCAGCAGTGGGACCAATGAAAAACTGTTTTTT
D gene: -; V gene: TRBV6-5; clone size: -; J gene: TRBJ2-7; CDR3 protein: CASSFSQERGAYEQYF; CDR3 DNA: TGTGCCAGCAGTTTTTCACAGGAGCGCGGAGCCTACGAGCAGTACTTC
D gene: -; V gene: TRBV6-5; clone size: -; J gene: TRBJ2-6; CDR3 protein: CASGAGTGANVLTF; CDR3 DNA: TGTGCCAGCGGAGCAGGGACCGGGGCCAACGTCCTGACTTTC
D gene: -; V gene: TRBV25-1; clone size: -; J gene: TRBJ2-5; CDR3 protein: CASSEFQGSSQETQYF; CDR3 DNA: TGTGCCAGCAGTGAATTTCAGGGAAGTTCGCAAGAGACCCAGTACTTC
D gene: TRBD1; V gene: TRBV5-6; clone size: -; J gene: TRBJ1-2; CDR3 protein: CASSHLMKGARSYGYTF; CDR3 DNA: TGTGCCAGCAGCCACCTTATGAAGGGGGCGCGTAGCTATGGCTACACCTTC
D gene: -; V gene: TRBV7-2; clone size: -; J gene: TRBJ2-7; CDR3 protein: CASSLKSAGVSYEQYF; CDR3 DNA: TGTGCCAGCAGCTTAAAGTCGGCAGGGGTCTCCTACGAGCAGTACTTC
D gene: TRBD1; V gene: TRBV27; clone size: -; J gene: TRBJ1-1; CDR3 protein: CASSLGPGQGVYTEAFF; CDR3 DNA: TGTGCCAGCAGTTTAGGACCGGGACAGGGGGTTTACACTGAAGCTTTCTTT
D gene: -; V gene: TRBV11-2; clone size: few; J gene: TRBJ2-4; CDR3 protein: CASSLALAKNIQYF; CDR3 DNA: TGTGCCAGCAGCTTAGCACTAGCCAAAAACATTCAGTACTTC
D gene: TRBD1; V gene: TRBV29-1; clone size: -; J gene: TRBJ1-1; CDR3 protein: CSAWTGGLNTEAFF; CDR3 DNA: TGCAGCGCCTGGACAGGGGGCTTAAACACTGAAGCTTTCTTT
D gene: -; V gene: TRBV6-6; clone size: -; J gene: TRBJ2-2; CDR3 protein: CASTPYDSGELFF; CDR3 DNA: TGTGCCAGCACCCCGTATGATTCCGGGGAGCTGTTTTTT
D gene: -; V gene: TRBV9; clone size: -; J gene: TRBJ2-5; CDR3 protein: CASSVAGVQETQYF; CDR3 DNA: TGTGCCAGCAGCGTAGCGGGGGTCCAAGAGACCCAGTACTTC
D gene: TRBD1; V gene: TRBV5-4; clone size: -; J gene: TRBJ2-3; CDR3 protein: CASSGRQGPTDTQYF; CDR3 DNA: TGTGCCAGCAGCGGTAGACAGGGACCCACAGATACGCAGTATTTT
D gene: -; V gene: TRBV11-2; clone size: -; J gene: TRBJ2-7; CDR3 protein: CASSLGAGTYEQYF; CDR3 DNA: TGTGCCAGCAGCTTAGGTGCAGGGACGTACGAGCAGTACTTC
D gene: -; V gene: TRBV4-3; clone size: -; J gene: TRBJ1-1; CDR3 protein: CASSQAWGLNTEAFF; CDR3 DNA: TGCGCCAGCAGCCAAGCATGGGGCCTAAACACTGAAGCTTTCTTT
D gene: -; V gene: TRBV11-2; clone size: -; J gene: TRBJ2-2; CDR3 protein: CASSLGGGAGELFF; CDR3 DNA: TGTGCCAGCAGCTTAGGTGGCGGGGCCGGGGAGCTGTTTTTT
D gene: -; V gene: TRBV2; clone size: -; J gene: TRBJ2-7; CDR3 protein: CASSEVPSGSYEQYF; CDR3 DNA: TGTGCCAGCAGTGAAGTCCCCTCCGGCTCCTACGAGCAGTACTTC
D gene: -; V gene: TRBV7-9; clone size: -; J gene: TRBJ2-5; CDR3 protein: CASSGRDKETQYF; CDR3 DNA: TGTGCCAGCAGCGGCAGGGACAAAGAGACCCAGTACTTC
D gene: -; V gene: TRBV7-9; clone size: -; J gene: TRBJ2-4; CDR3 protein: CASSPPASSAPRAKNIQYF; CDR3 DNA: TGTGCCAGCAGCCCCCCCGCTAGCAGCGCTCCTCGAGCCAAAAACATTCAGTACTTC
D gene: TRBD1; V gene: TRBV4-1; clone size: few; J gene: TRBJ2-5; CDR3 protein: CASSPTPGQGSETQYF; CDR3 DNA: TGCGCCAGCAGCCCAACCCCGGGACAGGGGAGTGAGACCCAGTACTTC
D gene: TRBD1; V gene: TRBV10-3; clone size: -; J gene: TRBJ2-1; CDR3 protein: CATLRGTGRLYNEQFF; CDR3 DNA: TGTGCCACACTACGCGGGACAGGGCGACTGTACAATGAGCAGTTCTTC
D gene: -; V gene: TRBV7-9; clone size: -; J gene: TRBJ1-1; CDR3 protein: CASSSGQNTEAFF; CDR3 DNA: TGTGCCAGCAGCTCTGGACAGAACACTGAAGCTTTCTTT
D gene: -; V gene: TRBV21-1; clone size: -; J gene: TRBJ1-1; CDR3 protein: CASKTGQTNTEAFF; CDR3 DNA: TGTGCCAGCAAGACGGGACAGACAAACACTGAAGCTTTCTTT
D gene: -; V gene: TRBV5-1; clone size: -; J gene: TRBJ1-2; CDR3 protein: CASSLGTAAANYGYTF; CDR3 DNA: TGCGCCAGCAGCTTGGGGACAGCTGCAGCTAACTATGGCTACACCTTC
D gene: -; V gene: TRBV4-3; clone size: -; J gene: TRBJ1-3; CDR3 protein: CASSQGGRATGNTIYF; CDR3 DNA: TGCGCCAGCAGCCAAGGGGGCAGGGCGACTGGAAACACCATATATTTT
D gene: TRBD2; V gene: TRBV6-6; clone size: -; J gene: TRBJ2-7; CDR3 protein: CASSYSRDYSYEQYF; CDR3 DNA: TGTGCCAGCAGTTACTCCCGGGACTACTCCTACGAGCAGTACTTC
D gene: -; V gene: TRBV10-3; clone size: -; J gene: TRBJ1-1; CDR3 protein: CAISEPSRGETEAFF; CDR3 DNA: TGTGCCATCAGTGAACCCAGCCGAGGAGAAACTGAAGCTTTCTTT
D gene: TRBD2; V gene: TRBV4-1; clone size: -; J gene: TRBJ2-1; CDR3 protein: CASSQEDSAGGDNEQFF; CDR3 DNA: TGCGCCAGCAGCCAAGAGGACTCAGCGGGGGGGGACAATGAGCAGTTCTTC
D gene: TRBD2; V gene: TRBV4-3; clone size: -; J gene: TRBJ2-1; CDR3 protein: CASSQDPGLVYNEQFF; CDR3 DNA: TGCGCCAGCAGCCAAGATCCGGGACTAGTTTACAATGAGCAGTTCTTC
D gene: -; V gene: TRBV6-1; clone size: -; J gene: TRBJ1-4; CDR3 protein: CASSDPHRIRGEKLFF; CDR3 DNA: TGTGCCAGCAGTGACCCCCACAGGATCCGCGGAGAAAAACTGTTTTTT
D gene: -; V gene: TRBV9; clone size: -; J gene: TRBJ2-1; CDR3 protein: CASSVAGGSNEQFF; CDR3 DNA: TGTGCCAGCAGCGTAGCGGGGGGCTCAAATGAGCAGTTCTTC
D gene: -; V gene: TRBV6-1; clone size: -; J gene: TRBJ2-5; CDR3 protein: CASSEPGRQVKTQYF; CDR3 DNA: TGTGCCAGCAGTGAACCGGGACGCCAGGTGAAGACCCAGTACTTC
D gene: -; V gene: TRBV13; clone size: -; J gene: TRBJ2-5; CDR3 protein: CASSLRSASQETQYF; CDR3 DNA: TGTGCCAGCAGCTTACGATCGGCCAGCCAAGAGACCCAGTACTTC
D gene: TRBD2; V gene: TRBV4-3; clone size: -; J gene: TRBJ2-3; CDR3 protein: CASSQVAGLSTDTQYF; CDR3 DNA: TGCGCCAGCAGCCAAGTAGCGGGGCTCTCCACAGATACGCAGTATTTT
D gene: -; V gene: TRBV27; clone size: -; J gene: TRBJ2-1; CDR3 protein: CASSLQSPYDEQFF; CDR3 DNA: TGTGCCAGCAGTTTACAGTCACCGTACGATGAGCAGTTCTTC
D gene: TRBD2; V gene: TRBV29-1; clone size: -; J gene: TRBJ2-5; CDR3 protein: CSVELAGEQETQYF; CDR3 DNA: TGCAGCGTTGAGCTAGCGGGGGAACAAGAGACCCAGTACTTC
D gene: TRBD1; V gene: TRBV27; clone size: -; J gene: TRBJ1-5; CDR3 protein: CASSLTFFGLQGRRQPQHF; CDR3 DNA: TGTGCCAGCAGTTTAACTTTCTTTGGCCTACAGGGGCGTCGACAGCCCCAGCATTTT
D gene: TRBD1; V gene: TRBV7-9; clone size: -; J gene: TRBJ2-7; CDR3 protein: CASSPETGGFRYEQYF; CDR3 DNA: TGTGCCAGCAGCCCAGAGACAGGGGGCTTTCGCTACGAGCAGTACTTC
D gene: -; V gene: TRBV7-2; clone size: -; J gene: TRBJ1-5; CDR3 protein: CASSLVPNSNQPQHF; CDR3 DNA: TGTGCCAGCAGCTTAGTCCCAAATAGCAATCAGCCCCAGCATTTT
D gene: -; V gene: TRBV23-1; clone size: -; J gene: TRBJ2-5; CDR3 protein: CASSQSSREWYQETQYF; CDR3 DNA: TGCGCCAGCAGTCAATCAAGTCGGGAGTGGTACCAAGAGACCCAGTACTTC
D gene: -; V gene: TRBV13; clone size: -; J gene: TRBJ2-7; CDR3 protein: CASSLEGRSVMGEQYF; CDR3 DNA: TGTGCCAGCAGCTTAGAAGGGCGATCCGTGATGGGGGAGCAGTACTTC